This record covers a single TCR beta chain. Its recognized antigen is unknown. Base qualities were left out, and no much larger clone turns up one base away. The data originate from a study of cytomegalovirus exposure and HLA in healthy donors (dated by TCRdb to 2015 to 2018). Regarding the study in general: According to a later analysis, the 120 or so validation repertoires were produced on the same platform as the 680 or so repertoires of the first cohort. The study was designed to test whether signatures of past pathogen exposure could be identified by cataloging public T cell receptors. Besides the first cohort of some 670 subjects, a separate validation cohort made up of over a hundred different subjects was used. The study combined high-throughput TCR immunosequencing, statistical association of individual TCRs with disease status, and machine learning to predict cytomegalovirus infection status.

The research as a whole found: Across donors, most TCR sequences were observed very rarely, whereas some public TCRs were present in many individuals. It was suggested by the authors that the approach could potentially be generalized to other disease states and immunological phenotypes. A later analysis found that TCRs clustered in the first cohort also tended to co-occur in the 120 validation repertoires, with approximately 95% of cluster scores above 0. A few of the identified cytomegalovirus-associated TCR beta chains were confirmed in vitro to be specific for cytomegalovirus antigens. The classifier was reported to diagnose cytomegalovirus status with high specificity and sensitivity in both the original cohort and the validation cohort. The validation cohort had no HLA typing available for a later analysis, so co-occurrence within that cohort was assessed over all 130 or so repertoires. The study gave a list of some 150 TCR beta chains associated with cytomegalovirus.

Preparation of the library involved the immunoSEQ multiplex PCR assay. Per the source publication's procedure: A statistical classification framework was developed to diagnose cytomegalovirus status using the catalog of TCR beta chain sequences. TCRdb took over this immuneACCESS table, retaining in-frame rearrangements with V and J assigned. Such tables are incomplete; in checked studies, under half of the missing clones stem from an unresolved V gene, and the remainder is unexplained. The V and J calls and clone size were taken over from that table, and D and trimming were inferred from the DNA. This sample holds a few hundred thousand clones; 88% were observed only once. Around 0.96% of the sample rests with the top ten. After removal of 7 bases from V and 9 bases from J, the junction retains 9 bases not matched to a gene. According to the germline V gene (reference sequence), CDR1 reads MNHNY and CDR2 reads SVGAGI. The CDR3 numbers 15 residues from cysteine through phenylalanine. Of the read, only the CDR3 DNA is kept; its 45 bases are in frame from base 1.

The donors belonged to the validation cohort of around 130 subjects, which was separate from the approximately 700-subject first cohort. This receptor was taken from a young man in good health and CMV-seronegative. The rearranged chain carries TRBV6-6 and TRBJ2-1, and 13 junctional nucleotides match TRBD2. Sequencing input: PBMCs. The bases read TGTGCCAGCATACCTCAGACTAGCGGGGGGAGTGAGCAGTTCTTC. Its coded protein is CASIPQTSGGSEQFF.